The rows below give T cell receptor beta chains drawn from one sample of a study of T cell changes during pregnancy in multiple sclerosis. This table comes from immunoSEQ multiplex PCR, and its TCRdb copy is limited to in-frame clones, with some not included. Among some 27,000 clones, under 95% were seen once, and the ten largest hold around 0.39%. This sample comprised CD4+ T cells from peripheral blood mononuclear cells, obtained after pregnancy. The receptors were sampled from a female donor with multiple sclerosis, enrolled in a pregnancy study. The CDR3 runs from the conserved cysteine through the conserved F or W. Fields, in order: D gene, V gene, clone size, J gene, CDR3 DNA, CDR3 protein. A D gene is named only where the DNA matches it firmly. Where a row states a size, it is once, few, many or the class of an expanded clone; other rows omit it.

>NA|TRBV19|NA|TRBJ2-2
TGTGCCAGTAGTGGGTTTGCGGGATTGAGTACCGGGGAGCTGTTTTTT
CASSGFAGLSTGELFF
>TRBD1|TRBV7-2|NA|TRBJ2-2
TGTGCCAGCAGCTTAGGAGTGGACAGGGTCAACACCGGGGAGCTGTTTTTT
CASSLGVDRVNTGELFF
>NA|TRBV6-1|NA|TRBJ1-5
TGTGCCAGCAGCCCTATCTCGACAGGCAATCAGCCCCAGCATTTT
CASSPISTGNQPQHF
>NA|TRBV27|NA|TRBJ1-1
TGTGCCAGCAGTTTTAAGGGGGGGATCACTGAAGCTTTCTTT
CASSFKGGITEAFF
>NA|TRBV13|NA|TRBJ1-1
TGTGCCAGCAGCTTATACGGGGGGGCATTATTGGCTTTCTTT
CASSLYGGALLAFF
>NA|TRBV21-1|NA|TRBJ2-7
TGTGCCAGCAGCGATGGTGGACTAGCGGGCCCCTACGAGCAGTACTTC
CASSDGGLAGPYEQYF
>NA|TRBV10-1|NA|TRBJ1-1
TGCGCCAGCAGTGAGTCGAATTTGGGGGCCAACACTGAAGCTTTCTTT
CASSESNLGANTEAFF
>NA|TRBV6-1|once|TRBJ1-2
TGTGCCAGCAGTATTGCGGGAGATAACTATGGCTACACCTTC
CASSIAGDNYGYTF
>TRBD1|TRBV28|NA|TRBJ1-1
TGTGCCAGCAGTTTGCCCGGACAGGGGGCCAAAGCTTTCTTT
CASSLPGQGAKAFF
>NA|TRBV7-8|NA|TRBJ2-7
TGTGCCAGCAGCTTAGGGGAGGTAGGATACGAGCAGTACTTC
CASSLGEVGYEQYF
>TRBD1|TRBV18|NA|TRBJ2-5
TGTGCCAGCTCACGGGACAGCCAAGAGACCCAGTACTTC
CASSRDSQETQYF
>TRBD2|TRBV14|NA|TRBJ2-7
TGTGCCAGCAGCCAAGATTTTGGGAGGGGGACTAGCGGGAGAGAGCAGTACTTC
CASSQDFGRGTSGREQYF
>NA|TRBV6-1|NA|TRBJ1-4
TGTGCCAGCCGAGCCGACAGTGCTAATGAAAAACTGTTTTTT
CASRADSANEKLFF
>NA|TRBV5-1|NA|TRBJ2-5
TGCGCCAGCAGCCTGGTTTTAGATGGAGAGACCCAGTACTTC
CASSLVLDGETQYF
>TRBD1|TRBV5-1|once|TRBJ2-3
TGCGCCAGCACCCGACAGGGGGCAGGAGATACGCAGTATTTT
CASTRQGAGDTQYF
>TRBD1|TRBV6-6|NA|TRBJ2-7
TGTGCCAGCAGTGCGCGGCCGGGACAGGGTACCTACGAGCAGTACTTC
CASSARPGQGTYEQYF
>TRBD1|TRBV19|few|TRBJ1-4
TGTGCCAGTAGACATAGGGGACAGGGGTCTAATGAAAAACTGTTTTTT
CASRHRGQGSNEKLFF
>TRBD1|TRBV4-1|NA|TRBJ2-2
TGCGCCAGCAGCCAAGATCCTACAGGGGGAACCGGGGAGCTGTTTTTT
CASSQDPTGGTGELFF
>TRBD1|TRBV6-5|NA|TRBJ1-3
TGTGCCAGCAGTTACTCGGGGCAGGGGGTTCGAAACACCATATATTTT
CASSYSGQGVRNTIYF
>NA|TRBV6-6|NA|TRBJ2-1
TGTGCCAGCAGTTACACGGGGGGCCTATGGGATGAGCAGTTCTTC
CASSYTGGLWDEQFF
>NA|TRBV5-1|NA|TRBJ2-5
TGCGCCAGCAGCAAGGCAGGGGAGACCCAGTACTTC
CASSKAGETQYF
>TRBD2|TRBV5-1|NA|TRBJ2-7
TGCGCCAGCAGCGAAACTAGCGGGAAAGACGGTCGTGAGCAGTACTTC
CASSETSGKDGREQYF
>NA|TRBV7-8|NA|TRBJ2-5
TGTGCCAGCAGCTCCCAGGACAGAGGCCAAGAGACCCAGTACTTC
CASSSQDRGQETQYF
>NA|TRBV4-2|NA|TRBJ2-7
TGTGCCAGCAGCCAAGTCGTCAGGGGCCGGGACTACGAGCAGTACTTC
CASSQVVRGRDYEQYF
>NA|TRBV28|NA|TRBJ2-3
TGTGCCAGCAGTGCACCACAGGGAAGGGAACCATTGACAGATACGCAGTATTTT
CASSAPQGREPLTDTQYF
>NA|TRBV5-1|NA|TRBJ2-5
TGCGCCAGCAGCCGACTCCCGGGGCAAGAGACCCAGTACTTC
CASSRLPGQETQYF
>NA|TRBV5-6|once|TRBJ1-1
TGTGCCAGCAGCCCTACAGGGAAGGGGTACACTGAAGCTTTCTTT
CASSPTGKGYTEAFF
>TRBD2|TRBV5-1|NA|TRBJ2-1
TGCGCCAGCAGCAGCGGACTAGCGGAGCTCTCCTACAATGAGCAGTTCTTC
CASSSGLAELSYNEQFF
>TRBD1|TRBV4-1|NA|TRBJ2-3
TGCGCCAGCAGCCAAGGGTTGCGACAGGGGCCGGGCACAGATACGCAGTATTTT
CASSQGLRQGPGTDTQYF
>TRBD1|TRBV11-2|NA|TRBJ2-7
TGTGCCAGCAGCGAGACAGGGGTATCGCCCTACGAGCAGTACTTC
CASSETGVSPYEQYF
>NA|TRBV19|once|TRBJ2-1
TGTGCCAGTAAGAAGGACCCGGGGGAGTACAATGAGCAGTTCTTC
CASKKDPGEYNEQFF
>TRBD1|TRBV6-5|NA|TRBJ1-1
TGTGCCAGCAGGGACAGGGGCGCGAACACTGAAGCTTTCTTT
CASRDRGANTEAFF
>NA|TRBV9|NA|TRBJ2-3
TGTGCCAGCAGCCTCCAGGTGAACACAGATACGCAGTATTTT
CASSLQVNTDTQYF
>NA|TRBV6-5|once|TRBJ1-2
TGTGCCAGCAGTTGGGGGGAGGACTATGGCTACACCTTC
CASSWGEDYGYTF
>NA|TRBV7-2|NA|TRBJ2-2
TGTGCCAGCAGCTTTTACCTAGCTGTCGACACCGGGGAGCTGTTTTTT
CASSFYLAVDTGELFF
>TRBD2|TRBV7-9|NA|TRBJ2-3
TGTGCCAGCGGGCGGGAGTCAGATACGCAGTATTTT
CASGRESDTQYF
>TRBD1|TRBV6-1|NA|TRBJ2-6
TGTGCCAGCAGTGTTATGGGACAGGGGTCTGGGGCCAACGTCCTGACTTTC
CASSVMGQGSGANVLTF
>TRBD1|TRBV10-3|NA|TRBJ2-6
TGTGCCATCAGCCCGGACAGGCCCTACTCTGGGGCCAACGTCCTGACTTTC
CAISPDRPYSGANVLTF
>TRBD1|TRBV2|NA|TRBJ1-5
TGTGCCAGCAGTGAGGGACAGGGCGGCAATCAGCCCCAGCATTTT
CASSEGQGGNQPQHF
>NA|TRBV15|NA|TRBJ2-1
TGTGCCACCAGCAGAGAATCCGGCGGAGCATTGGTGCAGTTCTTC
CATSRESGGALVQFF
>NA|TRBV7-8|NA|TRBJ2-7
TGTGCCAGCAGCGGGATGAGACAGACCTACGAGCAGTACTTC
CASSGMRQTYEQYF
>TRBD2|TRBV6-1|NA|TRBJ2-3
TGTGCCAGCAGTTCCGGGACTAGCGGGAGTATCACGCAGTATTTT
CASSSGTSGSITQYF
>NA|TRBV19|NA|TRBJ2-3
TGTGCCAGTAGGTCGGGACACAACACAGATACGCAGTATTTT
CASRSGHNTDTQYF
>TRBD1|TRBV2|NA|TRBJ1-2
TGTGCCAGCAGTGAACAGGGGGGAAACTATGGCTACACCTTC
CASSEQGGNYGYTF
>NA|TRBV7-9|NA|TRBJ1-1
TGTGCCAGCAGCTTAGATCCGGGGGGCACTGAAGCTTTCTTT
CASSLDPGGTEAFF
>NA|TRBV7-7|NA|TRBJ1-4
TGTGCCAGCAGCCCCGTGACAGCAACTAATGAAAAACTGTTTTTT
CASSPVTATNEKLFF
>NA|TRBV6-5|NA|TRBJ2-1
TGTGCCAGCAGTCGTAGAAATGAGCAGTTCTTC
CASSRRNEQFF
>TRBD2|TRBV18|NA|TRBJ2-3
TGTGCCAGCTCACCTATAAGCGGGAAGAGCACAGATACGCAGTATTTT
CASSPISGKSTDTQYF
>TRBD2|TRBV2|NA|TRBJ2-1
TGTGCCAGCAACGGACTAGCGGGGAGCAATGAGCAGTTCTTC
CASNGLAGSNEQFF
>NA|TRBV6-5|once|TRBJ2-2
TGTGCCAGCAGTTACAGGGGCACCGGGGAGCTGTTTTTT
CASSYRGTGELFF
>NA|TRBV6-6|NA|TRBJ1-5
TGTGCCAGCAGCGGGGAGTGGGGCAATCAGCCCCAGCATTTT
CASSGEWGNQPQHF
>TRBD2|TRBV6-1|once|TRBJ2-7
TGTGCCAGCAGTGAAGGGTTCCTCGGTAGCGGGGTTAGATACGAGCAGTACTTC
CASSEGFLGSGVRYEQYF
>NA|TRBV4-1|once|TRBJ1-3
TGCGCCAGCAGCCAAGATAGTAACGGGTTTGGTCGAGGAAACACCATATATTTT
CASSQDSNGFGRGNTIYF
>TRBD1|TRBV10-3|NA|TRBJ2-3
TGTGCCATCAGTGAGGGACAGGGCCTCACAGATACGCAGTATTTT
CAISEGQGLTDTQYF
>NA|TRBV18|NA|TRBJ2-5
TGTGCCAGCTCCCCTAACAGGGAAGAGACCCAGTACTTC
CASSPNREETQYF
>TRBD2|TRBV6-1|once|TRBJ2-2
TGTGCCAGCAGTGCCGGACCGGGACTAGCCCCTGGCGGGGAGCTGTTTTTT
CASSAGPGLAPGGELFF
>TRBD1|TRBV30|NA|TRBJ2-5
TGTGCCTGGAGGAGGGGGACAGGGGAGTGGGAGACCCAGTACTTC
CAWRRGTGEWETQYF